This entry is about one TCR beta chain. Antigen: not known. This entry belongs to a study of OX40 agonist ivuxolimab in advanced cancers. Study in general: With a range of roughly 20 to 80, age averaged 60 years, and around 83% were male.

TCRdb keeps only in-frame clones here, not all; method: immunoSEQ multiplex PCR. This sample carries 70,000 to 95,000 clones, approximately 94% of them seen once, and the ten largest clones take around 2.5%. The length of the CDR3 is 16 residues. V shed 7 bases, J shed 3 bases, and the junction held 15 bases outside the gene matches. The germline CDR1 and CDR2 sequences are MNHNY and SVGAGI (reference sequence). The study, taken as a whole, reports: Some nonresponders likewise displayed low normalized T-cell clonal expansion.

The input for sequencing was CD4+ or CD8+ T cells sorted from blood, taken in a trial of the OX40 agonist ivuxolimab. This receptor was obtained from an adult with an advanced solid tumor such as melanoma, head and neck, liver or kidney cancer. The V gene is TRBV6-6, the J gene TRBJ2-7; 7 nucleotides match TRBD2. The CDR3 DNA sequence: TGTGCCAGCACCAGAGGAAAGAAGCGGGAACACTACGAGCAGTACTTC. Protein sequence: CASTRGKKREHYEQYF.